This entry describes one T cell receptor (beta chain). No antigen is known for it. This entry comes from a study of cytomegalovirus exposure and HLA in healthy donors. Findings of the study overall: Most TCR sequences proved rare, with some public TCRs found in many donors. Researchers reportedly found TCR beta sequences accurately predicted most subjects' HLA-A and HLA-B alleles.

The study ran its PCR with 60 Vbeta and 13 Jbeta primers. The method was immunoSEQ multiplex PCR; TCRdb's version includes in-frame clones alone and lacks a portion of them. The sample totals approximately 150,000 clones. CDR1 SNHLY and CDR2 FYNNEI come from the germline V gene. The CDR3 loop spans 15 amino acids. Trimming cost V 1 base and J 1 base, with 9 bases left between them. The TCR comes from a woman in her fifties or sixties in good health and CMV-seronegative. The sequencing sample was made of PBMCs. This chain connects TRBV2 to TRBJ2-3, with D perhaps matching TRBD2 (5 bases). The CDR3 reads CASSEVRARTDTQYF. The CDR3 region has the DNA TGTGCCAGCAGTGAAGTGAGGGCCCGCACAGATACGCAGTATTTT.